Listed below are T cell receptor beta chains from one sample, sequenced in a study of T-cell reconstitution after alpha-beta-depleted transplantation in children. MiXCR, run by TCRdb on the PCR reads, gives a single entry per CDR3 protein. The table shows nearly 550,000 distinct CDR3 sequences, with around 20% occurring only once. The material was PBMCs from the stem cell graft donor, obtained from the stem cell graft. The receptors stem from a human donor who donated a stem cell graft to a child with acute lymphoblastic leukemia. Each CDR3 is given with its conserved first and last residue. The D gene is left open where the match is weak. Rows give clone size only sometimes, using once, few, many, or a class for an expanded clone.

v_gene: TRBV2; len: 13; d_gene: -; abundance: -; j_gene: TRBJ2-3; CDR3nt: TGTGCCAGCTTTGAACCAATCACGGATACGCAGTATTTT; CDR3aa: CASFEPITDTQYF
v_gene: TRBV20-1; len: 17; d_gene: TRBD2; abundance: few; j_gene: TRBJ2-1; CDR3nt: TGCAGTGCTCCAGTAATCTCCGGACTAGCGGGAGTGAATGAGCAGTTCTTC; CDR3aa: CSAPVISGLAGVNEQFF
v_gene: TRBV12-3/TRBV12-4; len: 16; d_gene: -; abundance: -; j_gene: TRBJ2-1; CDR3nt: TGTGCCAGCAGTCCCCCCTTGCGGGGCCGGTACAATGAGCAGTTCTTC; CDR3aa: CASSPPLRGRYNEQFF
v_gene: TRBV29-1; len: 14; d_gene: TRBD1; abundance: -; j_gene: TRBJ1-1; CDR3nt: TGCAGCGGCACGACCGGGACAGGGAACACTGAAGCTTTCTTT; CDR3aa: CSGTTGTGNTEAFF
v_gene: TRBV20-1; len: 13; d_gene: -; abundance: -; j_gene: TRBJ2-1; CDR3nt: TGCAGTGCTAGTGTACTAGCCCACAATGAGCAGTTCTTC; CDR3aa: CSASVLAHNEQFF
v_gene: TRBV5-1; len: 13; d_gene: TRBD2; abundance: few; j_gene: TRBJ2-7; CDR3nt: TGCGCCAGCAGCTCGGGCGGGGGACTGCCGCAGTACTTC; CDR3aa: CASSSGGGLPQYF
v_gene: TRBV29-1; len: 14; d_gene: -; abundance: few; j_gene: TRBJ2-2; CDR3nt: TGCAGCGTTGAAGCACAGATGAACACCGGGGAGCTGTTTTTT; CDR3aa: CSVEAQMNTGELFF
v_gene: TRBV4-1; len: 15; d_gene: -; abundance: few; j_gene: TRBJ2-7; CDR3nt: TGCGCCAGCAGCGAAAATCCCCCCGGAGACTACGAGCAGTACTTC; CDR3aa: CASSENPPGDYEQYF
v_gene: TRBV12-3/TRBV12-4; len: 17; d_gene: TRBD2; abundance: -; j_gene: TRBJ2-3; CDR3nt: TGTGCCAGCAGTTTCCGCAGGGGACTAGCAGTCACAGATACGCAGTATTTT; CDR3aa: CASSFRRGLAVTDTQYF
v_gene: TRBV20-1; len: 12; d_gene: TRBD1; abundance: once; j_gene: TRBJ2-5; CDR3nt: TGCAGTGCCTACGGACAGGGGGAGACCCAGTACTTC; CDR3aa: CSAYGQGETQYF
v_gene: TRBV20-1; len: 14; d_gene: -; abundance: -; j_gene: TRBJ2-1; CDR3nt: TGCAGTGCTAGGCTGGGCGGGACCTACAATGAGCAGTTCTTC; CDR3aa: CSARLGGTYNEQFF
v_gene: TRBV5-1; len: 18; d_gene: TRBD2; abundance: few; j_gene: TRBJ2-2; CDR3nt: TGCGCCAGCAGCTTCGGTAGCGGGAGGAGTGGGAAAACCGGGGAGCTGTTTTTT; CDR3aa: CASSFGSGRSGKTGELFF
v_gene: TRBV7-3; len: 15; d_gene: TRBD2; abundance: -; j_gene: TRBJ2-1; CDR3nt: TGTGCCAGCAGCCCGAGCGGGAGGGCCTCGGGTGAGCAGTTCTTC; CDR3aa: CASSPSGRASGEQFF
v_gene: TRBV7-2; len: 15; d_gene: TRBD1; abundance: few; j_gene: TRBJ2-7; CDR3nt: TGTGCCAGCAGCGCCAGGGACAGGCACTCCTACGAGCAGTACTTC; CDR3aa: CASSARDRHSYEQYF
v_gene: TRBV20-1; len: 13; d_gene: TRBD1; abundance: -; j_gene: TRBJ1-5; CDR3nt: TGCAGTGCTCATGGGACAGGGAATCAGCCCCAGCATTTT; CDR3aa: CSAHGTGNQPQHF
v_gene: TRBV19; len: 13; d_gene: -; abundance: few; j_gene: TRBJ2-7; CDR3nt: TGTGCCAGTAGTATAGAGAACAGTTACGAGCAGTACTTC; CDR3aa: CASSIENSYEQYF
v_gene: TRBV20-1; len: 12; d_gene: -; abundance: few; j_gene: TRBJ2-7; CDR3nt: TGCAGTGCTAGACTAGCCGGCTACGAGCAGTACTTC; CDR3aa: CSARLAGYEQYF
v_gene: TRBV12-3/TRBV12-4; len: 15; d_gene: TRBD2; abundance: few; j_gene: TRBJ2-7; CDR3nt: TGTGCCAGCAGTCAATACCTAGCGGGGGGCTACGAGCAGTACTTC; CDR3aa: CASSQYLAGGYEQYF
v_gene: TRBV29-1; len: 11; d_gene: -; abundance: -; j_gene: TRBJ2-7; CDR3nt: TGCAGCGTCGGCAGGGACTACGAGCAGTACTTC; CDR3aa: CSVGRDYEQYF
v_gene: TRBV27; len: 15; d_gene: TRBD1; abundance: -; j_gene: TRBJ1-6; CDR3nt: TGTGCCAGCAGTTTTGGACAGGGGTATAATTCACCCCTCCACTTT; CDR3aa: CASSFGQGYNSPLHF
v_gene: TRBV24-1; len: 11; d_gene: -; abundance: -; j_gene: TRBJ1-2; CDR3nt: TGTGCCACCAGTGGTGGACGCGGCTACACCTTC; CDR3aa: CATSGGRGYTF
v_gene: TRBV9; len: 14; d_gene: -; abundance: few; j_gene: TRBJ2-1; CDR3nt: TGTGCCAGCAGCGTACTGGAGGGTTACAATGAGCAGTTCTTC; CDR3aa: CASSVLEGYNEQFF
v_gene: TRBV15; len: 18; d_gene: TRBD1; abundance: -; j_gene: TRBJ1-3; CDR3nt: TGTGCCACCAGCAGAGATCCGAGACAGGGGAGGTCTGGAAACACCATATATTTT; CDR3aa: CATSRDPRQGRSGNTIYF
v_gene: TRBV20-1; len: 18; d_gene: TRBD2; abundance: -; j_gene: TRBJ2-1; CDR3nt: TGCAGTGCTAGAGGGGGAGGGCTAGCGGGAGGCTTAGGTAATGAGCAGTTCTTC; CDR3aa: CSARGGGLAGGLGNEQFF
v_gene: TRBV3-1; len: 17; d_gene: -; abundance: -; j_gene: TRBJ2-6; CDR3nt: TGTGCCAGCAGCCACCCGTTTCAGCTCTCTGGGGCCAACGTCCTGACTTTC; CDR3aa: CASSHPFQLSGANVLTF
v_gene: TRBV6-1; len: 15; d_gene: -; abundance: few; j_gene: TRBJ1-1; CDR3nt: TGTGCCAGCAGTGAATGGGGAATGATGAACACTGAAGCTTTCTTT; CDR3aa: CASSEWGMMNTEAFF
v_gene: TRBV5-6; len: 19; d_gene: -; abundance: few; j_gene: TRBJ2-5; CDR3nt: TGTGCCAGCAGTGATTCGGCGGCTGTAACCCTCCCGTTCCAAGAGACCCAGTACTTC; CDR3aa: CASSDSAAVTLPFQETQYF
v_gene: TRBV5-1; len: 15; d_gene: -; abundance: -; j_gene: TRBJ2-7; CDR3nt: TGCGCCAGCAGCCGGGCGGGGACTTCCGACTACGAGCAGTACTTC; CDR3aa: CASSRAGTSDYEQYF
v_gene: TRBV7-8; len: 14; d_gene: -; abundance: -; j_gene: TRBJ2-7; CDR3nt: TGTGCCAGCACTCCCCCAGGGAATCTCTACGAGCAGTACTTC; CDR3aa: CASTPPGNLYEQYF
v_gene: TRBV20-1; len: 16; d_gene: -; abundance: -; j_gene: TRBJ1-2; CDR3nt: TGCAGTGCTAGAGATTACGTGGACCCTATTAACTATGGCTACACCTTC; CDR3aa: CSARDYVDPINYGYTF
v_gene: TRBV11-2; len: 11; d_gene: -; abundance: few; j_gene: TRBJ1-2; CDR3nt: TGTGCCAGCAGCGGACCGTTCCACTACACCTTC; CDR3aa: CASSGPFHYTF
v_gene: TRBV4-1; len: 17; d_gene: -; abundance: -; j_gene: TRBJ2-2; CDR3nt: TGCGCCAGCAGCCAAGGGATACCGAAGAGGCTCACCGGGGAGCTGTTTTTT; CDR3aa: CASSQGIPKRLTGELFF
v_gene: TRBV12-3/TRBV12-4; len: 16; d_gene: TRBD2; abundance: few; j_gene: TRBJ2-3; CDR3nt: TGTGCCAGCAGTTTCGGACTAGCGGACTCCACAGATACGCAGTATTTT; CDR3aa: CASSFGLADSTDTQYF
v_gene: TRBV29-1; len: 14; d_gene: TRBD1; abundance: -; j_gene: TRBJ2-7; CDR3nt: TGCAGCGTGGGCGGGCAGGGGGTTTCCTACGAGCAGTACTTC; CDR3aa: CSVGGQGVSYEQYF
v_gene: TRBV6-5; len: 17; d_gene: TRBD2; abundance: many; j_gene: TRBJ2-1; CDR3nt: TGTGCCAGCACCTCCCGAAGGCGGGAGGCGGCCTACAATGAGCAGTTCTTC; CDR3aa: CASTSRRREAAYNEQFF
v_gene: TRBV5-1; len: 14; d_gene: -; abundance: -; j_gene: TRBJ2-7; CDR3nt: TGCGCCAGCAGCTTTGGTAGCGGTCCCTACGAGCAGTACTTC; CDR3aa: CASSFGSGPYEQYF
v_gene: TRBV27; len: 15; d_gene: -; abundance: -; j_gene: TRBJ2-5; CDR3nt: TGTGCCAGCAGTTTCTGGGGGGACAGCCAAGAGACCCAGTACTTC; CDR3aa: CASSFWGDSQETQYF
v_gene: TRBV7-3; len: 16; d_gene: -; abundance: once; j_gene: TRBJ2-1; CDR3nt: TGTGCCAGCAGCCTCTCGCAAGGCTACTCCTACAATGAGCAGTTCTTC; CDR3aa: CASSLSQGYSYNEQFF
v_gene: TRBV6-1; len: 15; d_gene: -; abundance: -; j_gene: TRBJ2-1; CDR3nt: TGTGCCAGCAGTGAAACTGGAGGTGCCTACAATGAGCAGTTCTTC; CDR3aa: CASSETGGAYNEQFF
v_gene: TRBV24-1; len: 15; d_gene: -; abundance: -; j_gene: TRBJ2-1; CDR3nt: TGTGCCACCCGCCCGGGGCGCGTAAGCGGGAATGAGCAGTTCTTC; CDR3aa: CATRPGRVSGNEQFF
v_gene: TRBV2; len: 14; d_gene: TRBD2; abundance: few; j_gene: TRBJ2-7; CDR3nt: TGTGCCAGCACTAACCCGCTAGCGGGAGGCGAGCAGTACTTC; CDR3aa: CASTNPLAGGEQYF
v_gene: TRBV3-1; len: 18; d_gene: TRBD2; abundance: -; j_gene: TRBJ2-2; CDR3nt: TGTGCCAGCAGCCCACCCCGCGGACTAGCGGTTTACACCGGGGAGCTGTTTTTT; CDR3aa: CASSPPRGLAVYTGELFF
v_gene: TRBV24-1; len: 12; d_gene: -; abundance: few; j_gene: TRBJ2-1; CDR3nt: TGTGCCACCAGTGATTTGGCAGCTGAGCAGTTCTTC; CDR3aa: CATSDLAAEQFF
v_gene: TRBV5-1; len: 16; d_gene: TRBD2; abundance: few; j_gene: TRBJ2-1; CDR3nt: TGCGCCAGCAGCTTGGGAGCTAGCGGGTCCTACAATGAGCAGTTCTTC; CDR3aa: CASSLGASGSYNEQFF
v_gene: TRBV5-5; len: 13; d_gene: -; abundance: -; j_gene: TRBJ2-5; CDR3nt: TGTGCCAGCAGCAGTACTAGCACGGGGACCCAGTACTTC; CDR3aa: CASSSTSTGTQYF
v_gene: TRBV4-1; len: 17; d_gene: -; abundance: -; j_gene: TRBJ2-1; CDR3nt: TGCGCCAGCAGCCAAGGCTTATCCAGCTGTAGGAAGGGTGAGCAGTTCTTC; CDR3aa: CASSQGLSSCRKGEQFF
v_gene: TRBV3-1; len: 19; d_gene: -; abundance: -; j_gene: TRBJ2-1; CDR3nt: TGTGCCAGCTGTGGGAGAATCACGCAGGGTTCGAGGGCCTACAATGAGCAGTTCTTC; CDR3aa: CASCGRITQGSRAYNEQFF
v_gene: TRBV9; len: 12; d_gene: -; abundance: many; j_gene: TRBJ2-7; CDR3nt: TGTGCCAGCAGCGTAGACGGCTACGAGCAGTACTTC; CDR3aa: CASSVDGYEQYF
v_gene: TRBV13; len: 16; d_gene: TRBD1; abundance: few; j_gene: TRBJ2-7; CDR3nt: TGTGCCAGCAGCTTAGGATCGAGGGGGCGATCATACGAGCAGTACTTC; CDR3aa: CASSLGSRGRSYEQYF
v_gene: TRBV7-3; len: 16; d_gene: -; abundance: -; j_gene: TRBJ2-1; CDR3nt: TGTGCCAGCAGCCCCCGACTACCGGGACAAATAAATGAGCAGTTCTTC; CDR3aa: CASSPRLPGQINEQFF